This paragraph reports one TCR beta chain. The data derive from a study of CD8 T cells in Susac syndrome. CD8+ and CD4+ T cells taken from blood had their TCR beta sequenced. The multiple sclerosis controls were treatment-naive patients with relapsing-remitting disease that was stable or active. The CD8+ and CD4+ T cells were negatively isolated, with the TEMRA cells enriched by FACS. Random hexamers were used to reverse transcribe the RNA input (about 0.5 to 1 ug). Amplification of TCR beta CDR3 across 54 Vbeta and 13 Jbeta was performed with immunoSEQ multiplex PCR. MiXCR, run by TCRdb on the immunoSEQ multiplex PCR reads, gives a single entry per CDR3 protein. The data hold about 300,000 distinct CDR3 sequences, with about 90% observed a single time. Sequenced input: CD4+ T cells from PBMCs. The TCR originated in a human donor with multiple sclerosis.

The CDR3 bases are TGTGCCAGCAGCTTGGGGGGGGGAAACAATGAGCAGTTCTTC. It specifies CASSLGGGNNEQFF. The chain combines TRBV13 with TRBJ2-1, with 7 bases aligning to TRBD2. V was pared by 3 bases and J by 5 bases, with 4 bases of the junction left unmatched. The germline V gene has CDR1 PRHDT and CDR2 FYEKMQ (reference sequence). The CDR3 is made up of 14 amino acids.